Below, 19 T cell receptor beta chains from the same sample are listed, as sequenced in a study of patients and donors after allogeneic stem cell transplantation. TCRdb reanalysed the RT-PCR reads using MiXCR and keeps one entry per CDR3 protein. The repertoire holds approximately 61,000 distinct CDR3 sequences, with 10% to 15% as singletons. Sequenced sample: blood, either unsorted or a sorted T cell fraction (not recorded which). These receptors originate from a human donor who was either an allogeneic HSCT recipient or a stem cell or donor lymphocyte infusion donor (not recorded which). It is not recorded whose cells these are; they may come from a transplant donor.

A few counts support this clonotype. The genes are TRBV30 and TRBJ2-1, with 7 bases matching TRBD1. Germline V gives CDR1 GTSNPN, CDR2 SVGIG (reference sequence). The CDR3 length is 12 residues. V lost 3 bases and J lost 9; bases outside the gene matches: 5. CDR3 DNA: TGTGCCTGGAGAGACGACAGGGTTGAGCAGTTCTTC. It translates to CAWRDDRVEQFF. Combining the CDR3 with reference TRBV30 and TRBJ2-1 gives the whole variable domain SQTIHQWPATLVQPVGSPLSLECTVEGTSNPNLYWYRQAAGRGLQLLFYSVGIGQISSEVPQNLSASRPQDRQFILSSKKLLLSDSGFYLCAWRDDRVEQFFGPGTRLTVL.

V is TRBV14 and J is TRBJ2-7, with a tentative D call TRBD1 (6 bases). There are 13 residues in the CDR3. Germline values: CDR1 SGHDN, CDR2 FVKESK. Trimming took 4 bases from V and 3 from J, leaving 10 bases between them. The CDR3 nucleotides are TGTGCCAGCAGCCGAGACAGGATCTACGAGCAGTACTTC. Protein: CASSRDRIYEQYF.

This clonotype was seen a few times. Relative to the germline gene, one junction end is altered; a read error may explain this. The chain recombines TRBV7-7 with TRBJ2-5, with 7 nucleotides matching TRBD2. This CDR3 is built from 14 residues. CDR1 and CDR2 (germline): SSHAT, FNYEAQ (reference sequence). The CDR3 loop reads CASSSRIAGETQYF. The CDR3, as DNA: TGTGCTAGCAGCTCTAGGATAGCGGGAGAGACCCAGTACTTC.

This clonotype has only a few counts. The V call is TRBV20-1, the J call TRBJ2-7; TRBD1 is a possible D gene (5 bases). From germline, CDR1 is DFQATT and CDR2 SNEGSKA (reference sequence). V lost 3 bases and J 2 bases, leaving 14 bases between the germline ends. The CDR3 has 14 amino acids. CDR3 loop: CSARGLERPYEQYF. The CDR3 DNA reads TGCAGTGCTAGGGGGCTAGAGAGACCCTACGAGCAGTACTTC.

The chain has TRBV7-3 and TRBJ2-7; 8 bases map to TRBD2. Germline V gene data show CDR1 as SGHTA and CDR2 as FQGTGA. V trimming: 5 bases; J trimming: 6 bases; junction bases outside the gene matches: 9. The CDR3 consists of 14 residues. The CDR3 reads CASSPAGEASEQYF. The CDR3 DNA sequence: TGTGCCAGCAGCCCAGCGGGGGAGGCTTCCGAGCAGTACTTC.

This clonotype has a handful of counts. The chain recombines TRBV29-1 with TRBJ2-7; no firm D call. The germline CDR1 and CDR2 sequences are SQVTM and ANQGSEA. The CDR3 extends over 13 amino acids. CDR3 region: CSVVRLDTYEQYF. CDR3 DNA sequence: TGCAGTGTAGTGAGGCTGGATACCTACGAGCAGTACTTC.

This clonotype has more than one count but fewer than ten. The chain is built from TRBV11-2 and TRBJ2-1; tentatively, D is TRBD1 or TRBD2 (6 bases each). Between the trimmed V and J ends, which lost 7 bases and 1 base, there was a span of 17 bases. CDR1 and CDR2 from the germline V gene are SGHAT and FQNNGV. The CDR3 is made up of 16 amino acids. The CDR3 region is CASNLHEGGSYNEQFF. As DNA, the CDR3 is TGTGCCAGCAACCTTCACGAGGGGGGTTCCTACAATGAGCAGTTCTTC.

This clonotype turned up a few times. The rearrangement joins TRBV29-1 to TRBJ2-2; D is ambiguous. The germline V gene encodes CDR1 SQVTM and CDR2 ANQGSEA. Deletions cut 4 bases from V and 6 bases from J, with 6 bases between. CDR3 length equals 11 residues. CDR3 loop: CSVVNAGELFF. The CDR3 DNA reads as TGCAGCGTTGTAAACGCCGGGGAGCTGTTTTTT.

The rearrangement links TRBV10-3 to TRBJ2-1, with 10 bases matching TRBD2. Per germline, CDR1 ENHRY and CDR2 SYGVKD. V lost 0 bases and J lost 8; bases outside the gene matches: 4. CDR3 length: 15 amino acids. The CDR3 bases are TGTGCCATCAGTGAGTCGACCCTAGCGGGAGATGAGCAGTTCTTC. Its translation: CAISESTLAGDEQFF.

This clonotype was detected only a few times. J is TRBJ2-1 and V is TRBV5-5, with 8 bases matching TRBD1. The CDR3 length is 15 residues. CDR1 and CDR2 from the germline V gene are SGHKS and YYEKEE (reference sequence). Losses at the gene ends were 3 bases for V and 6 bases for J; bases not matched to a gene: 8. CDR3 loop: CASSYRGIPGNEQFF. The CDR3 bases are TGTGCCAGCAGCTACAGGGGGATCCCAGGCAATGAGCAGTTCTTC. Variable domain in full (rest from reference TRBV5-5 and TRBJ2-1): DAGVTQSPTHLIKTRGQQVTLRCSPISGHKSVSWYQQVLGQGPQFIFQYYEKEERGRGNFPDRFSARQFPNYSSELNVNALLLGDSALYLCASSYRGIPGNEQFFGPGTRLTVL.

This clonotype occurred a few times. The gene calls are TRBV27 and TRBJ2-3; perhaps TRBD1 as D (6 bases). The CDR3 spans 15 residues. From germline, CDR1 is MNHEY and CDR2 SMNVEV (reference sequence). V was shortened by 2 bases and J by 2 bases, with 11 bases between the two germline ends. The CDR3 here is CASSLIGGSTDTQYF. Here the CDR3 DNA reads TGTGCCAGCAGTTTAATTGGGGGCTCCACAGATACGCAGTATTTT.

Only a few counts were recorded for this clonotype. In DNA form, the CDR3 reads TGTGCCAGCAGCTTGTACGGGACAGGGCAAGAGACCCAGTACTTC. Translated: CASSLYGTGQETQYF. J is TRBJ2-5 and V is TRBV5-4, with 9 bases fitting TRBD1. This CDR3 contains 15 residues. The germline CDR1 and CDR2 sequences are SGHNT and YYREEE (reference sequence). Germline trimming cut 1 base from V and 2 bases from J; bases unmatched to any gene: 3.

In this sample, this clonotype turned up many times. The chain is built from TRBV11-2 and TRBJ1-6, with D perhaps TRBD1 (6 bases). This CDR3 contains 15 residues. Germline V gene lookup returns CDR1 SGHAT and CDR2 FQNNGV. V gave up 5 bases and J gave up 5 bases, with 13 bases separating them. This chain's CDR3 is CASSDTGYNNSPLHF. CDR3 nucleotide sequence: TGTGCCAGCAGCGACACAGGGTACAATAATTCACCCCTCCACTTT.

This clonotype has a handful of counts. The chain couples TRBV5-1 to TRBJ2-1, with no clear D. Germline V gives CDR1 SGHRS, CDR2 YFSETQ. The germline V and J ends were trimmed by 2 bases and 2 bases, with 14 bases remaining between them. The length of the CDR3 is 16 residues. CDR3 amino acids: CASSLYNYFPYNEQFF. The CDR3 nucleotides are TGCGCCAGCAGCTTATATAACTATTTCCCCTACAATGAGCAGTTCTTC.

This clonotype showed up just a few times. The gene calls are TRBV7-9 and TRBJ1-2; D may be TRBD1 (6 bases). Germline V gives CDR1 SEHNR, CDR2 FQNEAQ (reference sequence). V dropped 3 bases and J dropped 1 base, with 6 bases sitting between them. CDR3 length: 13 amino acids. CDR3 sequence (DNA): TGTGCCAGCAGCTTGGACAGTAACTATGGCTACACCTTC. Encoded protein: CASSLDSNYGYTF.

Only a few counts were recorded for this clonotype. The CDR3 nucleotides read TGCGCCAGCAGCTTGGAGGGACCCCTCATGAATGGCTACACCTTC. It yields the protein CASSLEGPLMNGYTF. This chain uses TRBV5-1 with TRBJ1-2, with D tentatively TRBD1 (5 bases). The CDR3 contains 15 residues. Germline assignment: CDR1 SGHRS and CDR2 YFSETQ. Trimming removed 0 bases at V and 6 bases at J, with 15 bases between.

This clonotype was observed a handful of times. This chain joins TRBV10-2 and TRBJ2-2, with D hard to call. Germline CDR1 is WSHSY and CDR2 is SAAADI. V was trimmed by 3 bases and J by 7 bases, leaving 6 bases between them. This CDR3 contains 12 residues. The CDR3 DNA follows: TGCGCCAGCAGTGAAATGGTCGGGGAGCTGTTTTTT. Protein sequence: CASSEMVGELFF.

This clonotype was picked up many times. The chain carries TRBV20-1 and TRBJ1-5, with no clear D. V was shortened by 8 bases and J by 1 base, with 18 bases between the two germline ends. The CDR3 is 15 residues long. CDR1 and CDR2 (germline): DFQATT, SNEGSKA (reference sequence). The CDR3 loop reads CSTFGPTGSNQPQHF. CDR3 bases: TGCAGTACCTTCGGACCGACCGGCAGCAATCAGCCCCAGCATTTT.

The chain recombines TRBV3-1 with TRBJ2-6; D gene unclear. Looked up from germline, CDR1 is LGHDT and CDR2 is YNNKEL (reference sequence). V shed 4 bases and J shed 0 bases, with 13 bases lying between them. The CDR3 totals 17 residues. For the CDR3, the DNA is TGTGCCAGCAGCCCAGTAGGGCTAAGCTCTGGGGCCAACGTCCTGACTTTC. Translation: CASSPVGLSSGANVLTF. Full variable domain (missing parts from reference TRBV3-1 and TRBJ2-6): DTAVSQTPKYLVTQMGNDKSIKCEQNLGHDTMYWYKQDSKKFLKIMFSYNNKELIINETVPNRFSPKSPDKAHLNLHINSLELGDSAVYFCASSPVGLSSGANVLTFGAGSRLTVL.